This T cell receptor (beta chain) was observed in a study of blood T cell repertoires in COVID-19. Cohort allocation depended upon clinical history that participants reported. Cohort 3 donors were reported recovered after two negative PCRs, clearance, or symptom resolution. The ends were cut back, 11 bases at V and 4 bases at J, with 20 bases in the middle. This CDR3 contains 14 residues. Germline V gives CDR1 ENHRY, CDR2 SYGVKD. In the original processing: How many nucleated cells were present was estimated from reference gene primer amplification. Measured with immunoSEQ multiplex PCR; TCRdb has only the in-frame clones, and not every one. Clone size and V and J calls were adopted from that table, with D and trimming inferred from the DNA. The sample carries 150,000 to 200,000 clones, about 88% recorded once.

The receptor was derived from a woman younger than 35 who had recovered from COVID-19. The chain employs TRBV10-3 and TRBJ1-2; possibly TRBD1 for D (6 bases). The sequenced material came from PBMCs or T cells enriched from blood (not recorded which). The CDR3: CAVGDTGQTYGYTF. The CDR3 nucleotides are TGTGCCGTCGGCGATACAGGACAGACCTATGGCTACACCTTC.